The 12 T cell receptor beta chains below come from one sample, sequenced in a study of cytomegalovirus exposure and HLA in healthy donors. This PCR relied on a set of 60 Vbeta primers and 13 Jbeta primers. Here immunoSEQ multiplex PCR was the method, and the copy in TCRdb shows in-frame clones only, minus some. The sample carries under 40,000 clones, roughly three quarters recorded once. Specimen: PBMCs. All receptors derive from a woman younger than 45 in good health and CMV-seropositive.

V usage is TRBV5-1 and J usage is TRBJ1-4, with D possibly being TRBD1 (6 bases). Trimming stripped 0 bases from V and 5 bases from J, with 11 bases between. From germline, CDR1 is SGHRS and CDR2 YFSETQ. The CDR3 is made up of 15 amino acids. The CDR3 DNA reads TGCGCCAGCAGCTTGGTCGTCGGGACAAATGAAAAACTGTTTTTT. The encoded protein is CASSLVVGTNEKLFF.

CDR3 region: CASSYEGNSNTEAFF. Here the CDR3 DNA reads TGTGCCAGCAGTTACGAGGGCAACTCGAACACTGAAGCTTTCTTT. This chain links TRBV6-5 with TRBJ1-1; D remains unclear. The ends were cut back, 2 bases at V and 1 base at J, with 11 bases in the middle. Per germline, CDR1 MNHEY and CDR2 SVGAGI. This CDR3 contains 15 residues.

CDR3 region: CASSSTAGDTIYF. The CDR3 DNA reads as TGTGCCAGCAGCTCGACAGCTGGCGACACCATATATTTT. The chain recombines TRBV11-2 with TRBJ1-3, with a possible D match to TRBD1 (5 bases). V shed 4 bases and J shed 8 bases, with 12 bases lying between them. The germline gives CDR1 SGHAT, CDR2 FQNNGV. The CDR3 totals 13 residues.

The rearrangement joins TRBV18 to TRBJ2-7; tentatively, D is TRBD1 (5 bases). CDR3 length: 13 amino acids. Trimming shortened V by 3 bases and J by 1 base, and 7 bases separated the two germline ends. CDR1 is KGHSH and CDR2 is LQKENI in the germline V gene. The CDR3 here is CASSPTVSYEQYF. CDR3 sequence (DNA): TGTGCCAGCTCACCGACAGTTTCCTACGAGCAGTACTTC.

This rearrangement joins TRBV14 to TRBJ1-2, with D possibly being TRBD1 (5 bases). V was trimmed by 4 bases and J by 14 bases, leaving 20 bases between them. Germline V CDR1 and CDR2: SGHDN, FVKESK. This CDR3 comprises 13 residues. CDR3 sequence (DNA): TGTGCCAGCAGCCCCGGGACTTCGAGGAGTTCGACCTTC. This translates into CASSPGTSRSSTF.

This clone was counted a few times. This specimen includes other DNA sequences encoding the same CDR3. The chain combines TRBV7-2 with TRBJ2-3; 11 nucleotides agree with TRBD2. Germline CDR1 is SGHTA and CDR2 is FQGNSA. The CDR3 is made up of 15 amino acids. J was trimmed by 5 bases and V by 1 base; bases with no gene match: 2. The CDR3 coding sequence is TGTGCCAGCAGCTTAGTAGCGGGAGGGGGAGATACGCAGTATTTT. Amino acid sequence: CASSLVAGGGDTQYF.

The V gene is TRBV9, the J gene TRBJ2-1, with 8 bases identical to TRBD2. The CDR3 runs to 15 residues. The germline CDR1 and CDR2 sequences are SGDLS and YYNGEE. V lost 4 bases and J lost 6; bases outside the gene matches: 9. CDR3 region: CASSPPGTSGNEQFF. CDR3 DNA: TGTGCCAGCAGCCCACCAGGGACTAGTGGCAATGAGCAGTTCTTC.

This chain joins TRBV30 and TRBJ2-1; maybe TRBD1 (5 bases). There are 14 residues in the CDR3. Trimming cost V 4 bases and J 6 bases, with 16 bases left between them. Per the germline V gene, CDR1 is GTSNPN and CDR2 is SVGIG (reference sequence). In DNA, the CDR3 is TGTGCCTGGAAGGAACAGGCTGTCGGCAATGAGCAGTTCTTC. Translating it yields CAWKEQAVGNEQFF.

This chain connects TRBV5-1 to TRBJ2-1; maybe TRBD2 (5 bases). The CDR3 spans 17 residues. The germline V gene encodes CDR1 SGHRS and CDR2 YFSETQ. Trimming removed 4 bases from V and 1 base from J, with 18 bases in between. The CDR3 DNA reads TGCGCCAGCAGCCCGACCGTGGGGAGAGGGTCCTACAATGAGCAGTTCTTC. Translation gives CASSPTVGRGSYNEQFF.

The genes are TRBV28 and TRBJ2-3, with 8 bases identical to TRBD1. Germline V gives CDR1 MDHEN, CDR2 SYDVKM. The CDR3 is 14 amino acids. Unmatched junction bases numbered 3, after V lost 2 bases and J lost 5 bases. The CDR3 nucleotides read TGTGCCAGCAGTTTACAGGGGGCGGGAGATACGCAGTATTTT. Amino acids: CASSLQGAGDTQYF.

The chain links TRBV30 to TRBJ2-7; D not certain. Between the trimmed V and J ends, which lost 1 base and 6 bases, there was a span of 13 bases. There are 13 residues in the CDR3. From germline, CDR1 is GTSNPN and CDR2 SVGIG (reference sequence). The CDR3 sequence is CAWSDFTESEQYF. The CDR3 bases are TGTGCCTGGAGTGATTTCACCGAGAGCGAGCAGTACTTC.

This chain links TRBV18 with TRBJ2-3; 11 bases align to TRBD2. With 3 bases clipped from V and 5 bases from J, the junction kept 4 bases outside the gene matches. CDR1 is KGHSH and CDR2 is LQKENI in the germline V gene. The CDR3 spans 15 residues. CDR3 in amino acids: CASSPSGGAGDTQYF. CDR3 sequence (DNA): TGTGCCAGCTCACCTAGCGGGGGGGCCGGAGATACGCAGTATTTT.